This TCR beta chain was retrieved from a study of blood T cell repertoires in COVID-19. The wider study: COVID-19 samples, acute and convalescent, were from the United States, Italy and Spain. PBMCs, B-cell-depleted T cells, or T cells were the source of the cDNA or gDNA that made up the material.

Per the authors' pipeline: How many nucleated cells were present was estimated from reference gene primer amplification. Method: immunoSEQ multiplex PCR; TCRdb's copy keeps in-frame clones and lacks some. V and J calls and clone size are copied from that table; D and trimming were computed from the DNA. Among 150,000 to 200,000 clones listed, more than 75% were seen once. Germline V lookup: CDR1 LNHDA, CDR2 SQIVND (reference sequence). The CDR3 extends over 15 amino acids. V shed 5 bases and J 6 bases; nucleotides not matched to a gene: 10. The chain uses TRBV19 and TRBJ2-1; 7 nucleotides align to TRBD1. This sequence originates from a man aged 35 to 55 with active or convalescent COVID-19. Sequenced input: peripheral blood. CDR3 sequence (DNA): TGTGCCAGTAGTCCCGACAGGGCGGTAATCAATGAGCAGTTCTTC. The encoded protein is CASSPDRAVINEQFF.